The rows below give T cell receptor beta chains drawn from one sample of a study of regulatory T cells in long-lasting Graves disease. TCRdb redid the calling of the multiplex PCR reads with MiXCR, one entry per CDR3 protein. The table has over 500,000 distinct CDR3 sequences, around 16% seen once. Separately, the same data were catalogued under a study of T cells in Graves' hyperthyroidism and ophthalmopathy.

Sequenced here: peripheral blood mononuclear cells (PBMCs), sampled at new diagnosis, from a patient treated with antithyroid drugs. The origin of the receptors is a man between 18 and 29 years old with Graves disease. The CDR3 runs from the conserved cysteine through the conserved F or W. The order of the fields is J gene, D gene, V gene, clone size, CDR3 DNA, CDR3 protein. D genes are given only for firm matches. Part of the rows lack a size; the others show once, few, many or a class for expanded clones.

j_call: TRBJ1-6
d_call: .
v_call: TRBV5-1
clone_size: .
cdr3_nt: TGTGCCAGCAGCGTCGGGACCCTGATAGGGTGGTCACCCCTCCACTTT
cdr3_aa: CASSVGTLIGWSPLHF

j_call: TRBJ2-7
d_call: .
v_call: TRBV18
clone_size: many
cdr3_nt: TGTGCCAGCTCACCACTGCCGGAGTGGGACGAGCAGTACTTC
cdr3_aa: CASSPLPEWDEQYF

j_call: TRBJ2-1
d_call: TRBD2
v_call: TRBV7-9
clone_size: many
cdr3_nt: TGTGCCAGCAGCTTTCCCTGGACCGGGAGCGGGGCGCTGAACGAGCAGTTCTTC
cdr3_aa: CASSFPWTGSGALNEQFF

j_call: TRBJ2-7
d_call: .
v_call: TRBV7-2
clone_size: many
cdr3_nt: TGTGCCAGCAGCCGGAGCAGGGTAAGCTCCTACGAGCAGTACTTC
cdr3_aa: CASSRSRVSSYEQYF

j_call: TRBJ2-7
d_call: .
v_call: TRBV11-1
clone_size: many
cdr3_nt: TGTGCCAGCAGCGCGCACCCCAAGGGCTCCTACGAGCAGTACTTC
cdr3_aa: CASSAHPKGSYEQYF

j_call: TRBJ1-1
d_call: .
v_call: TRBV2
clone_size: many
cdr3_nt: TGTGCCAGCAAGACCGGCCCTCGGCGTGAAGCTTTCTTT
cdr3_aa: CASKTGPRREAFF

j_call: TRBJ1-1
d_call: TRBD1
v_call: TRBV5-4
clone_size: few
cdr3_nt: TGTGCCAGCAGCGAGGGACAGAAGAACACTGAAGCTTTCTTT
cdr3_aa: CASSEGQKNTEAFF

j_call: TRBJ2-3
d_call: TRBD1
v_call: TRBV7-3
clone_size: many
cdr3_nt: TGTGCCAGCAGCGTGGGACAGTCAGATACGCAGTATTTT
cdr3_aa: CASSVGQSDTQYF

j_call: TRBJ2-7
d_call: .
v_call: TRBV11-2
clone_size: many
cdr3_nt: TGTGCCAGCAGCTTAGCGGCTTCCTACGAGCAGTACTTC
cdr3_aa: CASSLAASYEQYF

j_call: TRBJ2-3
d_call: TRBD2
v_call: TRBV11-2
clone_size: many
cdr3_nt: TGTGCCAGCAGCAGACAGCCGGGACTAGCTTTACATCGGTCCCCGTATTTT
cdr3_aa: CASSRQPGLALHRSPYF

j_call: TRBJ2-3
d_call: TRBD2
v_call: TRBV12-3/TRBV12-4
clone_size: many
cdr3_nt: TGTGCCAGCAGCCCCGGGACTAGCGGGATGGAAGATACGCAGTATTTT
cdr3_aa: CASSPGTSGMEDTQYF

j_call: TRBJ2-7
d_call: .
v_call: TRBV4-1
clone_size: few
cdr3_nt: TGCGCCAGCAGCCGGGGCTGGGGGGTCTCCTACGAGCAGTACTTC
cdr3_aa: CASSRGWGVSYEQYF

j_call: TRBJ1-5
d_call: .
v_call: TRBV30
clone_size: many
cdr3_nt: TGTGCCTGGAGTGTAACGGGGGGCAATCAGCCCCAGCATTTT
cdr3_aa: CAWSVTGGNQPQHF

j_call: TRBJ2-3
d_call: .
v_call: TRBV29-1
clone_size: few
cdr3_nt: TGCAGCGTTGAAGAGGAGGGTAAGGGCACAGATACGCAGTATTTT
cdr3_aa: CSVEEEGKGTDTQYF

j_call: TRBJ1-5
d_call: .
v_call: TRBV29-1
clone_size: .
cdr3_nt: TGCAGCGTGGCGGGTGCGGATTATCAGCCCCAGCATTTT
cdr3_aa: CSVAGADYQPQHF

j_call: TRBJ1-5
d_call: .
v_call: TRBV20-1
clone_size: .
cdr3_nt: TGCAGTGCTAGAGATCTAAGAGGGCTTCAGCCCCAGCATTTT
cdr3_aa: CSARDLRGLQPQHF

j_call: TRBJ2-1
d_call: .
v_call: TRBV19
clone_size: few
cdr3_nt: TGTGCCAGTAGTATTCGCTCATACTACAATGAGCAGTTCTTC
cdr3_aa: CASSIRSYYNEQFF

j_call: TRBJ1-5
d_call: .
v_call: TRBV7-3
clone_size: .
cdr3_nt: TGTGCCAGCAGCTCGGGACTTCCCGGGGGCAATCAGCCCCAGCATTTT
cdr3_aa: CASSSGLPGGNQPQHF

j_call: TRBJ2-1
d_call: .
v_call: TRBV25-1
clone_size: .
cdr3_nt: TGTGCCAGCAGTGACCTCGGGTCCCGGGACAAGTTTAATGAGCAGTTCTTC
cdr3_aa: CASSDLGSRDKFNEQFF

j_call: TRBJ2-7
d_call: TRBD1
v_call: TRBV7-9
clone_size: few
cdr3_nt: TGTGCCAGCAGCTTAGCGGGGACAGGGGCCGGCGAGCAGTACTTC
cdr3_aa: CASSLAGTGAGEQYF

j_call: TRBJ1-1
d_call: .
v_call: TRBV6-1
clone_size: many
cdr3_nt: TGTGCCAGCAGTCGTATAGGCACTGAAGCTTTCTTT
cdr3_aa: CASSRIGTEAFF